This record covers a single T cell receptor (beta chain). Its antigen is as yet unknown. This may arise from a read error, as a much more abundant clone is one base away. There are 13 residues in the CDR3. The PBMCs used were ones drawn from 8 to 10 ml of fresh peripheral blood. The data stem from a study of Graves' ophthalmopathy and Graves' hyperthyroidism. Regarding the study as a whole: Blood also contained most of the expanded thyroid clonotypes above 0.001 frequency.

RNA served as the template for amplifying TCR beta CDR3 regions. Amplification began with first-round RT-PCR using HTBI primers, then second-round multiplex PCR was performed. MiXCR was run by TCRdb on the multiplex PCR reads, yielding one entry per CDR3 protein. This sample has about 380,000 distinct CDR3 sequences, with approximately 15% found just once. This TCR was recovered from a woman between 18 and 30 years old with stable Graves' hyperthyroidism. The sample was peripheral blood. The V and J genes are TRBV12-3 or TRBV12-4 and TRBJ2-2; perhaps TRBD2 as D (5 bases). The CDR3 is CASSLARNGEPFF. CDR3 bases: TGTGCCAGCAGTTTAGCAAGGAACGGGGAGCCGTTTTTT.